This T cell receptor beta chain was recorded in a study of identical twins. A single record per CDR3 protein comes from TCRdb applying MiXCR to the 5' RACE reads. The sample has 500,000 to 550,000 distinct CDR3 sequences, under 25% seen once. The CDR3 sequence is 13 residues long. V lost 10 bases and J lost 4, with 16 bases in between. The germline gives CDR1 SEHNR, CDR2 FQNEAQ (reference sequence). These data are also associated with another study on yellow fever vaccine responses in identical twins. Per that study: Twins reportedly showed a vaccine T cell response that seemed partly convergent and partly personalized.

V usage is TRBV7-9 and J usage is TRBJ1-2; weak D call: TRBD1 (5 bases). The receptor's source is a woman under 30 in good health. The sequencing sample was made of CD4+ T cells sorted from blood. Here the CDR3 reads CATESGQGYGYTF. CDR3 nucleotide sequence: TGTGCCACCGAAAGTGGACAAGGCTATGGCTACACCTTC.